The next 9 T cell receptor beta chains were all read from a single sample in a study of beta chain features in type 1 diabetes. Sequencing targeted expressed TCRB transcripts, as all isolated RNA had been reverse transcribed. Only in-frame clones appear in the TCRdb table, and some are missing; sequencing was by immunoSEQ multiplex PCR. This table holds about 450,000 clones, about an eighth found once. The material sequenced was naive CD4+ T cells from blood. These receptors all stem from a woman between 18 and 29 years old in good health.

The chain has TRBV29-1 and TRBJ1-1; 8 bases agree with TRBD1. Germline V gives CDR1 SQVTM, CDR2 ANQGSEA. The CDR3 contains 15 residues. Unmatched junction bases numbered 16, after V lost 6 bases and J lost 7 bases. The CDR3 is CSVQGQDGKRSEAFF. The CDR3 nucleotides read TGCAGCGTGCAGGGACAGGACGGCAAACGGAGTGAAGCTTTCTTT.

The J gene is TRBJ2-1, the V gene TRBV30, with unresolved D. Per germline, CDR1 GTSNPN and CDR2 SVGIG (reference sequence). Trimming pared 0 bases from V and 10 bases from J, leaving 16 bases between. The CDR3 sequence is 14 residues long. CDR3 residues: CAWSVRNTGPEQFF. The CDR3, as DNA: TGTGCCTGGAGTGTAAGGAATACTGGCCCCGAGCAGTTCTTC.

With regard to this clone: Other DNA sequences in the same sample also yield this CDR3. The rearrangement joins TRBV7-8 to TRBJ2-3, with 7 bases identical to TRBD2. V was clipped by 1 base and J by 0 bases; unmatched bases: 1. Germline CDR1 and CDR2: SGHVS and FQNEAQ. The CDR3 length is 15 residues. CDR3 sequence: CASSLVLASTDTQYF. The CDR3 nucleotides read TGTGCCAGCAGCTTAGTACTAGCGAGCACAGATACGCAGTATTTT.

In its sample, this clone was seen a few times. The rearrangement links TRBV29-1 to TRBJ2-3, with 7 nucleotides matching TRBD2. The J segment lost 4 bases and the V segment lost 5 bases, leaving 6 bases of the junction unmatched. The germline CDR1 and CDR2 sequences are SQVTM and ANQGSEA. CDR3 size: 13 residues. In DNA, the CDR3 is TGCAGCGTTCCCAGGGAGGGAGCAGATACGCAGTATTTT. Amino acids: CSVPREGADTQYF.

This sequence joins TRBV28 and TRBJ1-2; D unclear. This CDR3 has 13 residues. V was trimmed by 2 bases and J by 4 bases, leaving 8 bases between them. Germline CDR1 is MDHEN and CDR2 is SYDVKM. The CDR3 protein is CASSLPGSYGYTF. CDR3 bases: TGTGCCAGCAGTTTACCGGGCTCCTATGGCTACACCTTC.

The chain couples TRBV19 to TRBJ2-5, with 8 bases that match TRBD1. The trim removed 8 bases at V and 3 bases at J, leaving 11 bases unmatched. The V gene's germline CDR1 is LNHDA and CDR2 SQIVND (reference sequence). This CDR3 has 15 residues. CDR3 region: CASLGKGQGKETQYF. CDR3 bases: TGTGCCAGTCTAGGAAAAGGACAGGGAAAAGAGACCCAGTACTTC.

The chain is built from TRBV11-2 and TRBJ2-1, with TRBD2 matching over 8 bases. J gave up 7 bases and V 6 bases, and 14 bases lay outside the gene matches. The CDR3 totals 16 residues. Germline CDR1 reads SGHAT; CDR2 reads FQNNGV. The CDR3 DNA reads as TGTGCCAGCAGGGCTATCCCGGGAGGGCCCAGAAATGAGCAGTTCTTC. Protein product: CASRAIPGGPRNEQFF.

This clone has just a few counts. This rearrangement joins TRBV2 to TRBJ2-1; possibly TRBD1 for D (5 bases). Germline loops: CDR1 SNHLY, CDR2 FYNNEI. The CDR3 is 15 residues long. The V end was cut by 6 bases, the J end by 9 bases, with 21 bases between. CDR3 in DNA: TGTGCCAGCAGGCCGCAGGGAAGGGGTTTGGGTGAGCAGTTCTTC. This codes for CASRPQGRGLGEQFF.

There are a few counts of this clone. The chain couples TRBV9 to TRBJ1-2; 8 nucleotides agree with TRBD1. The germline CDR1 and CDR2 sequences are SGDLS and YYNGEE. Trimming cost V 3 bases and J 8 bases; bases outside gene matches: 9. This CDR3 has 14 residues. DNA for the CDR3: TGTGCCAGCAGCGCTCGACAGGGGAAGTGGGGCTACACCTTC. Translating gives CASSARQGKWGYTF.